What follows is one TCR beta chain and its context. The antigen is not known. The junction departs from germline at one end; a sequencing error may be responsible. With 60 Vbeta and 13 Jbeta primers, the PCR was carried out. Profiling relied on immunoSEQ multiplex PCR, and the TCRdb table lists in-frame clones only, not all of them. The sample holds 150,000 to 200,000 clones, around 69% seen once. CDR1 SGHDT and CDR2 YYEEEE come from the germline V gene. The CDR3 runs to 12 residues. The data originate from a study of cytomegalovirus exposure and HLA in healthy donors. The study's findings and limits: An assumption of roughly uniform sequencing depth across donors underlay the presence/absence analyses. Cytomegalovirus-associated status was assigned to about 180 TCR beta chains.

The sequence came from a man aged 55-75 years in good health and CMV-seronegative. Sample: PBMCs. The V call is TRBV5-6, the J call TRBJ1-2; D call uncertain. The CDR3 bases are TGTGCCAGCAGCTTAGGAGAGTCACACTCTTACTTC. It encodes CASSLGESHSYF.